Below are 20 T cell receptor beta chains sequenced from a single sample in a study of memory CD4+ T cells and cytomegalovirus serostatus. Single viable CD3+CD4+CD8-CD45RO+ cells were sorted as the memory CD4+ T cells. Clones were sequenced by immunoSEQ multiplex PCR, and TCRdb holds only the in-frame ones, with some missing. The sample consists of 35,000 to 55,000 clones, 76% of them appearing once. Sequencing used memory CD4+ T cells from blood. The receptors here all came from an adult in good health and CMV-seronegative.

The chain carries TRBV5-1 and TRBJ1-6; weak D call: TRBD1 (6 bases). V lost 4 bases, J lost 6 bases, and 14 bases lay in between. The germline CDR1 and CDR2 sequences are SGHRS and YFSETQ. The CDR3 extends over 15 amino acids. CDR3 amino acids: CASSPRGEGNSPLHF. The CDR3 nucleotides are TGCGCCAGCAGCCCGAGGGGGGAAGGTAATTCACCCCTCCACTTT.

This chain uses TRBV5-1 with TRBJ2-1; D is unclear. CDR3 length equals 16 residues. V was trimmed by 0 bases and J by 0 bases, leaving 10 bases between them. Germline assignment: CDR1 SGHRS and CDR2 YFSETQ. This CDR3 reads CASSLAGSPSYNEQFF. The CDR3 nucleotides are TGCGCCAGCAGCTTGGCCGGCAGCCCCTCCTACAATGAGCAGTTCTTC.

A few counts support this clone. The V call is TRBV6-6, the J call TRBJ2-5; 7 positions match TRBD2. Germline assignment: CDR1 MNHNY and CDR2 SVGAGI (reference sequence). With V trimmed by 5 bases and J by 5 bases, 2 bases remained unmatched. This CDR3 has 12 amino acids. CDR3 region: CASSAGVETQYF. CDR3 in DNA: TGTGCCAGCAGTGCGGGGGTTGAGACCCAGTACTTC.

The chain couples TRBV28 to TRBJ2-3; 9 bases fit TRBD2. CDR1 MDHEN and CDR2 SYDVKM come from the germline V gene. The V and J ends lost 2 bases and 5 bases, in that order; junction bases with no gene match: 5. This CDR3 has 15 amino acids. CDR3 sequence reads: CASSLASGVKDTQYF. For the CDR3, the DNA is TGTGCCAGCAGTTTAGCTAGCGGGGTAAAAGATACGCAGTATTTT.

The chain uses TRBV4-1 and TRBJ1-5; 8 bases are a match to TRBD1. With 0 bases clipped from V and 4 bases from J, the junction kept 11 bases outside the gene matches. The CDR3 consists of 18 residues. Germline values: CDR1 MGHRA, CDR2 YSYEKL. CDR3 residues: CASSQDRTGSRTNQPQHF. CDR3 nucleotide sequence: TGCGCCAGCAGCCAAGATCGGACAGGGAGCAGGACGAATCAGCCCCAGCATTTT.

This clone is a singleton in its sample. This chain links TRBV18 with TRBJ2-7, with D uncertain. Germline V gene lookup returns CDR1 KGHSH and CDR2 LQKENI. The CDR3 extends over 15 amino acids. The V gene lost 1 base and the J gene lost 2 bases, with 12 bases spanning the gap. The CDR3 protein is CASSPHEDKAYEQYF. CDR3 in DNA: TGTGCCAGCTCACCACATGAAGACAAAGCCTACGAGCAGTACTTC.

The J gene is TRBJ2-2, the V gene TRBV5-1; the D gene is possibly TRBD1 (6 bases). CDR3 length: 16 residues. V lost 0 bases and J 5 bases, leaving 14 bases between the germline ends. CDR1 and CDR2 (germline): SGHRS, YFSETQ. The CDR3 here is CASSLVGTLLTGELFF. The CDR3 nucleotides read TGCGCCAGCAGCTTGGTTGGGACACTATTAACCGGGGAGCTGTTTTTT. The variable domain in full, completed from reference TRBV5-1 and TRBJ2-2, reads KAGVTQTPRYLIKTRGQQVTLSCSPISGHRSVSWYQQTPGQGLQFLFEYFSETQRNKGNFPGRFSGRQFSNSRSEMNVSTLELGDSALYLCASSLVGTLLTGELFFGEGSRLTVL.

The chain recombines TRBV7-8 with TRBJ2-7, with 7 bases lining up with TRBD2. The germline V gene has CDR1 SGHVS and CDR2 FQNEAQ. V dropped 5 bases and J dropped 2; count of bases not matched to a gene: 6. CDR3 length equals 14 residues. Written as DNA, the CDR3 is TGTGCCAGCAGCCAAAGCGGGAATGCCTACGAGCAGTACTTC. Encoded protein: CASSQSGNAYEQYF.

The chain combines TRBV6-6 with TRBJ1-1, with a tentative D call TRBD1 (5 bases). Trimming stripped 5 bases from V and 3 bases from J, with 10 bases between. There are 13 residues in the CDR3. CDR1 and CDR2 from the germline V gene are MNHNY and SVGAGI (reference sequence). The CDR3 loop reads CASSGQGDTEAFF. The CDR3 coding sequence is TGTGCCAGCAGTGGGCAGGGCGACACTGAAGCTTTCTTT.

The chain recombines TRBV19 with TRBJ1-5; D is possibly TRBD1 (6 bases). This CDR3 has 14 amino acids. V lost 3 bases, J lost 4 bases, and 10 bases lay in between. Germline V CDR1 and CDR2: LNHDA, SQIVND (reference sequence). Here the CDR3 reads CASSMQGINQPQHF. The DNA of the CDR3 is TGTGCCAGTAGTATGCAGGGGATTAATCAGCCCCAGCATTTT.

This chain links TRBV11-2 with TRBJ2-2; D is uncertain. This CDR3 contains 14 residues. CDR1 is SGHAT and CDR2 is FQNNGV in the germline V gene. V lost 9 bases, J lost 0 bases, and 11 bases lay in between. The CDR3 here is CASGETSNTGELFF. CDR3 bases: TGTGCCAGTGGGGAAACTTCGAACACCGGGGAGCTGTTTTTT.

This clone occurred a few times. The chain recombines TRBV4-1 with TRBJ1-5; perhaps TRBD1 as D (6 bases). The CDR3 totals 14 residues. Per the germline V gene, CDR1 is MGHRA and CDR2 is YSYEKL. The V end lost 0 bases, the J end lost 4 bases, and 7 bases lay between the germline ends. Here the CDR3 DNA reads TGCGCCAGCAGCCAAGACAGGGGTAATCAGCCCCAGCATTTT. Protein: CASSQDRGNQPQHF.

This sequence joins TRBV6-6 and TRBJ2-7; TRBD1 agrees at 7 bases. Germline CDR1 and CDR2: MNHNY and SVGAGI (reference sequence). Losses at the gene ends were 5 bases for V and 4 bases for J; bases not matched to a gene: 8. There are 14 residues in the CDR3. CDR3 sequence reads: CASSTRDSNYEQYF. CDR3 coding DNA: TGTGCCAGCAGTACACGGGACAGCAATTACGAGCAGTACTTC.

This rearrangement joins TRBV7-3 to TRBJ1-2; the D is unclear. The CDR3 loop spans 12 amino acids. From germline, CDR1 is SGHTA and CDR2 FQGTGA. V gave up 5 bases and J gave up 4 bases, with 8 bases separating them. The CDR3 nucleotides are TGTGCCAGCAGCCAGGACGGCTATGGCTACACCTTC. This gives the protein CASSQDGYGYTF.

The rearrangement uses TRBV2 and TRBJ2-6, with TRBD1 matching 8 bases. The CDR3 contains 16 residues. CDR1 and CDR2 (germline): SNHLY, FYNNEI. With V trimmed by 2 bases and J by 2 bases, 2 bases remained unmatched. CDR3 amino acids: CASSEQGAAGANVLTF. The CDR3 DNA follows: TGTGCCAGCAGTGAACAGGGGGCGGCTGGGGCCAACGTCCTGACTTTC.

The rearrangement uses TRBV5-1 and TRBJ1-5, with D uncertain. The CDR3 totals 13 residues. Germline-derived CDR1 and CDR2 are SGHRS and YFSETQ. V was cut by 4 bases and J by 3 bases, with 8 bases left in between. CDR3 sequence (DNA): TGCGCCAGCAGCGCCGACCTCAATCAGCCCCAGCATTTT. Translated: CASSADLNQPQHF.

This chain joins TRBV5-8 and TRBJ2-2; no definite D call. CDR1 and CDR2 from the germline V gene are SGHTS and YDEGEE. The length of the CDR3 is 14 residues. V was clipped by 5 bases and J by 5 bases, with 13 bases between them. DNA of the CDR3: TGTGCCAGCAGGATCCCCCAGGTTACCGGGGAGCTGTTTTTT. Protein sequence: CASRIPQVTGELFF.

The chain recombines TRBV10-3 with TRBJ1-4; a possible D gene is TRBD1 (5 bases). Trimming cost V 5 bases and J 0 bases, with 13 bases left between them. This CDR3 spans 16 amino acids. The germline gives CDR1 ENHRY, CDR2 SYGVKD. The CDR3 region is CAISRDSPATNEKLFF. In DNA form, the CDR3 reads TGTGCCATCAGTAGAGACAGCCCTGCAACTAATGAAAAACTGTTTTTT.

This clone was found a few times. This chain uses TRBV28 with TRBJ2-2, with 7 bases identical to TRBD1. With V trimmed by 7 bases and J by 4 bases, 9 bases remained unmatched. The germline V gene encodes CDR1 MDHEN and CDR2 SYDVKM. The CDR3 consists of 15 residues. CDR3 amino acids: CASNRQGLGTGELFF. In DNA, the CDR3 is TGTGCCAGCAACCGACAGGGTCTCGGCACCGGGGAGCTGTTTTTT.

The chain recombines TRBV6-5 with TRBJ1-2; 7 bases map to TRBD1. The germline gives CDR1 MNHEY, CDR2 SVGAGI. The CDR3 has 14 residues. V was pared by 2 bases and J by 5 bases, with 5 bases of the junction left unmatched. Here the CDR3 reads CASSYDRAPYGYTF. CDR3 sequence (DNA): TGTGCCAGCAGTTACGACAGGGCACCGTATGGCTACACCTTC.